This T cell receptor beta chain was obtained from a study of blood T cell repertoires in COVID-19. Trimming stripped 5 bases from V and 6 bases from J, with 17 bases between. CDR3 length: 14 amino acids. The germline V gene has CDR1 MNHEY and CDR2 SMNVEV (reference sequence). The data were produced by immunoSEQ multiplex PCR, yet TCRdb's version contains in-frame clones alone and is incomplete. The data hold about 140,000 clones, with 80% observed a single time. The material sequenced was peripheral blood. The rearrangement uses TRBV27 and TRBJ2-7; TRBD2 is a possible D gene (6 bases). This TCR was sampled from a man between 65 and 85 years old who had recovered from COVID-19. The CDR3 DNA is TGTGCCAGCAGTACCGGGGGAGCCGCGTTCGAGCAGTACTTC. Protein: CASSTGGAAFEQYF.